The 20 T cell receptor beta chains presented below share a single source sample, sequenced in a study of Ad26.COV2.S vaccination and SARS-CoV-2 variants. Regarding treatment: 15 to 20 received Ad26.COV2.S at low or high dose, single or two shots; several received placebo; per-sample allocation not given. Sampling happened 63 days after the first vaccine or placebo injection. The assay was immunoSEQ multiplex PCR, and TCRdb's table has in-frame clones only and misses some. The repertoire holds about 350,000 clones, with roughly 81% as singletons. Source: peripheral blood, taken in a trial of Ad26.COV2.S vaccine versus placebo. Receptor source: a person aged 18-65 years who received the Ad26.COV2.S COVID-19 vaccine or a placebo.

This clone counts as medium-sized. V usage is TRBV14 and J usage is TRBJ2-7; perhaps D is TRBD1 or TRBD2 (5 bases each). The V end was cut by 4 bases, the J end by 4 bases, with 11 bases between. CDR3 length: 13 amino acids. CDR1 SGHDN and CDR2 FVKESK come from the germline V gene. This CDR3 reads CASSLRDGYEQYF. As DNA, the CDR3 is TGTGCCAGCAGCCTCCGGGACGGATACGAGCAGTACTTC.

The gene calls are TRBV30 and TRBJ2-5; D gene unclear. Germline V gene sequence: CDR1 GTSNPN, CDR2 SVGIG (reference sequence). The germline V and J ends were trimmed by 4 bases and 0 bases, with 12 bases remaining between them. CDR3 length: 14 amino acids. The CDR3 DNA follows: TGTGCCTGGACCCTGTCTGGGCACCAAGAGACCCAGTACTTC. Translated: CAWTLSGHQETQYF.

The gene calls are TRBV6-4 and TRBJ2-3, with unresolved D. Trimming stripped 0 bases from V and 9 bases from J, with 13 bases between. The CDR3 length is 14 residues. Germline V gene data show CDR1 as MRHNA and CDR2 as SNTAGT. The chain's CDR3 is CASSDSLSFGTQYF. CDR3 bases: TGTGCCAGCAGTGACTCACTGTCTTTCGGGACGCAGTATTTT.

The chain joins TRBV28 to TRBJ2-7; D gene unclear. Looked up from germline, CDR1 is MDHEN and CDR2 is SYDVKM. Trimming stripped 1 base from V and 0 bases from J, with 4 bases between. The CDR3 is made up of 13 amino acids. For the CDR3, the DNA is TGTGCCAGCAGTTTATTCCTCTCCTACGAGCAGTACTTC. It specifies CASSLFLSYEQYF. The full variable domain, rest sourced from reference TRBV28 and TRBJ2-7, is DVKVTQSSRYLVKRTGEKVFLECVQDMDHENMFWYRQDPGLGLRLIYFSYDVKMKEKGDIPEGYSVSREKKERFSLILESASTNQTSMYLCASSLFLSYEQYFGPGTRLTVT.

The rearrangement uses TRBV30 and TRBJ1-5; 8 nucleotides align to TRBD1. The CDR3 length is 14 residues. Germline V gives CDR1 GTSNPN, CDR2 SVGIG (reference sequence). V lost 5 bases to trimming and J lost 4 bases; unmatched junction nucleotides: 7. CDR3 in DNA: TGTGCCTGGGCCGGGACAGGCCTAAATCAGCCCCAGCATTTT. It encodes CAWAGTGLNQPQHF.

CDR3 nucleotide sequence: TGTGCCAGCAGCCAAGGTTTGGGAGGAGCTTGGGACGAGCAGTACTTC. It specifies CASSQGLGGAWDEQYF. The chain has TRBV3-1 (or the pseudogene TRBV3-2) and TRBJ2-7; D is possibly TRBD2 (6 bases). Trimming shortened V by 1 base and J by 5 bases, and 18 bases separated the two germline ends. The CDR3 is 16 amino acids. CDR1 LGHDT and CDR2 YNNKEL come from the germline V gene (reference sequence).

This rearrangement joins TRBV18 to TRBJ2-3; tentative D call: TRBD2 (5 bases). The CDR3 has 15 amino acids. The V gene's germline CDR1 is KGHSH and CDR2 LQKENI. The V end was cut by 0 bases, the J end by 4 bases, with 11 bases between. CDR3 in amino acids: CASSPPSLEPDTQYF. In DNA, the CDR3 is TGTGCCAGCTCACCACCGTCACTAGAGCCAGATACGCAGTATTTT.

This chain joins TRBV4-3 and TRBJ2-3; D ambiguous. The germline V gene encodes CDR1 LGHNA and CDR2 YSLEER. Trimming removed 0 bases from V and 2 bases from J, with 6 bases in between. This CDR3 contains 14 residues. The CDR3: CASSQDGNTDTQYF. Written as DNA, the CDR3 is TGCGCCAGCAGCCAAGATGGCAACACAGATACGCAGTATTTT.

This clone showed up just once. The chain joins TRBV4-3 to TRBJ2-4, with 9 nucleotides matching TRBD2. Germline trimming cut 3 bases from V and 7 bases from J; bases unmatched to any gene: 13. Germline V lookup: CDR1 LGHNA, CDR2 YSLEER. The CDR3 sequence is 17 residues long. This CDR3 reads CASSHSGSGSFANIQYF. In DNA form, the CDR3 reads TGCGCCAGCAGCCATTCGGGTAGCGGGAGTTTTGCGAACATTCAGTACTTC.

V usage is TRBV18 and J usage is TRBJ2-7, with D perhaps being TRBD1 or TRBD2 (5 bases each). Per the germline V gene, CDR1 is KGHSH and CDR2 is LQKENI. The CDR3 totals 17 residues. Trimming cost V 0 bases and J 0 bases, with 15 bases left between them. The DNA of the CDR3 is TGTGCCAGCTCACCACCCGGGGCACAACAAAGCTCCTACGAGCAGTACTTC. Translation: CASSPPGAQQSSYEQYF.

The chain links TRBV6-5 to TRBJ2-5; D not certain. V lost 5 bases to trimming and J lost 0 bases, with 13 bases between them. The CDR3 contains 15 residues. In germline, CDR1 is MNHEY, CDR2 SVGAGI. The DNA of the CDR3 is TGTGCCAGCAGTACCCCTTGGGCGAACCAAGAGACCCAGTACTTC. Its translation: CASSTPWANQETQYF.

This sequence joins TRBV9 and TRBJ2-1; D is undetermined. V lost 2 bases and J lost 5, with 5 bases in between. CDR1 and CDR2 (germline): SGDLS, YYNGEE. The CDR3 loop spans 12 amino acids. Written as DNA, the CDR3 is TGTGCCAGCAGCGTTCAACACAATGAGCAGTTCTTC. Amino acid sequence: CASSVQHNEQFF.

The V and J genes are TRBV19 and TRBJ2-7; no firm D call. CDR1 is LNHDA and CDR2 is SQIVND in the germline V gene (reference sequence). The V gene lost 1 base and the J gene lost 2 bases, with 6 bases spanning the gap. The CDR3 is made up of 13 amino acids. CDR3 residues: CASSIGEAYEQYF. The CDR3 nucleotides are TGTGCCAGTAGTATAGGGGAAGCCTACGAGCAGTACTTC. The complete variable domain, with remaining parts taken from reference TRBV19 and TRBJ2-7, reads DGGITQSPKYLFRKEGQNVTLSCEQNLNHDAMYWYRQDPGQGLRLIYYSQIVNDFQKGDIAEGYSVSREKKESFPLTVTSAQKNPTAFYLCASSIGEAYEQYFGPGTRLTVT.

CDR3 region: CASRPYQADTQYF. The CDR3 DNA reads TGTGCCAGCAGGCCGTATCAGGCAGATACGCAGTATTTT. The V call is TRBV2, the J call TRBJ2-3; no clear D. This CDR3 is 13 amino acids long. The germline V gene encodes CDR1 SNHLY and CDR2 FYNNEI. The V end lost 6 bases, the J end lost 4 bases, and 11 bases lay between the germline ends.

This clone was recorded a few times. The chain employs TRBV4-3 and TRBJ1-4; no clear D gene. CDR1 and CDR2 from the germline V gene are LGHNA and YSLEER. The CDR3 contains 14 residues. Trimming stripped 0 bases from V and 13 bases from J, with 15 bases between. The CDR3 bases are TGCGCCAGCAGCCAAGAGGTCTCTTTGTCGGGACTGTTTTTT. It specifies CASSQEVSLSGLFF.

The count of this clone is one. The chain joins TRBV4-3 to TRBJ2-7; either TRBD1 or TRBD2 may supply D (6 bases each). Germline loops: CDR1 LGHNA, CDR2 YSLEER. This CDR3 region has 16 residues. V lost 0 bases and J 0 bases, leaving 12 bases between the germline ends. The CDR3 bases are TGCGCCAGCAGCCAAGATGAGGGGGGCCCCTCCTACGAGCAGTACTTC. Its translation: CASSQDEGGPSYEQYF.

The V gene is TRBV5-1, the J gene TRBJ2-1, with TRBD1 matching over 8 bases. The germline gives CDR1 SGHRS, CDR2 YFSETQ. J lost 7 bases, V lost 4 bases, and 10 bases had no gene match. The CDR3 is 15 residues long. The CDR3 DNA reads TGCGCCAGCAGCGAGCAGGGGGCCGGCGTAAATGAGCAGTTCTTC. This translates into CASSEQGAGVNEQFF.

The rearrangement joins TRBV7-2 to TRBJ2-1; 13 positions agree with TRBD2. Germline lookup yields CDR1 SGHTA and CDR2 FQGNSA. V was clipped by 5 bases and J by 6 bases; unmatched bases: 10. This CDR3 contains 17 residues. The CDR3 DNA reads TGTGCCAGCAGCCGGTTGCCGACTAGCGGGGGGCTCAATGAGCAGTTCTTC. Its protein product is CASSRLPTSGGLNEQFF.

This clone was recorded once. This chain links TRBV7-6 with TRBJ2-5; TRBD1 might be the D (5 bases). This CDR3 is 15 amino acids long. The V and J ends lost 5 bases and 5 bases respectively, with 18 bases between them. The germline V gene has CDR1 SGHVS and CDR2 FNYEAQ. The CDR3 loop is CASSRGALEVETQYF. CDR3 coding DNA: TGTGCCAGCAGCCGTGGGGCCCTCGAGGTGGAGACCCAGTACTTC.

This clone was seen just once. This chain links TRBV7-9 with TRBJ2-7; D gene unclear. CDR3 length equals 17 residues. The germline CDR1 and CDR2 sequences are SEHNR and FQNEAQ (reference sequence). V gave up 4 bases and J gave up 0 bases, with 19 bases separating them. The CDR3 DNA follows: TGTGCCAGCAGCTCTCGTCCGCTAGGGCCGAGCTCCTACGAGCAGTACTTC. Translated: CASSSRPLGPSSYEQYF.